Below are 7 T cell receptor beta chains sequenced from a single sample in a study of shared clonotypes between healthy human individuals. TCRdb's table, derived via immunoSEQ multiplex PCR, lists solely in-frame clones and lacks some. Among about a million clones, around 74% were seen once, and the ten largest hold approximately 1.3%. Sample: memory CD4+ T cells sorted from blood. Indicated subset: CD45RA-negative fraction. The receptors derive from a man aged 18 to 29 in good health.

The CDR3 nucleotides are TGTGCCAGCAGCTTGAGGATAGCTAACCAAGAGACCCAGTACTTC. Its translation: CASSLRIANQETQYF. This chain links TRBV5-4 with TRBJ2-5; no reliable D call. The CDR3 extends over 15 amino acids. The germline V gene encodes CDR1 SGHNT and CDR2 YYREEE (reference sequence). V was shortened by 1 base and J by 0 bases, with 10 bases between the two germline ends.

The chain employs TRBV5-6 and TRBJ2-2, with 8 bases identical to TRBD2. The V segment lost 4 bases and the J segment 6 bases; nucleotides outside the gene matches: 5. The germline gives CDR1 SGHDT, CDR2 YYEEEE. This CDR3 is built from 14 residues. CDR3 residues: CASSQRGIAGELFF. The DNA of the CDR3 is TGTGCCAGCAGCCAGCGGGGGATCGCCGGGGAGCTGTTTTTT.

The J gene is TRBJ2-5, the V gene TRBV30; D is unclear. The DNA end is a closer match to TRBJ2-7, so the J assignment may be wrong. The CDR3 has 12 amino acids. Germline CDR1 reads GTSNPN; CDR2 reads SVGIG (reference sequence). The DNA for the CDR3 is TGTGCCTGGAGTCGGCCGGGTTACGAGCAGTACTTC. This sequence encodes CAWSRPGYEQYF.

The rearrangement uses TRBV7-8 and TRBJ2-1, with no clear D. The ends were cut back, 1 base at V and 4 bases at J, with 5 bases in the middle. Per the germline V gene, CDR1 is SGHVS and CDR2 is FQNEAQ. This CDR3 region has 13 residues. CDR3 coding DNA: TGTGCCAGCAGCTTAGGGCTGTACAATGAGCAGTTCTTC. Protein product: CASSLGLYNEQFF. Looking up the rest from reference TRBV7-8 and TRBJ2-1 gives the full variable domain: GAGVSQSPRYKVAKRGQDVALRCDPISGHVSLFWYQQALGQGPEFLTYFQNEAQLDKSGLPSDRFFAERPEGSVSTLKIQRTQQEDSAVYLCASSLGLYNEQFFGPGTRLTVL.

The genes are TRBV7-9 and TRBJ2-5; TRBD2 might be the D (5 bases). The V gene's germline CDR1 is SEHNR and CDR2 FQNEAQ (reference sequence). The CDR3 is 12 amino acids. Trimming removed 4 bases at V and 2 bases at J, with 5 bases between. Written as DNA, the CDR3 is TGTGCCAGCAGCTGGGAGCAAGAGACCCAGTACTTC. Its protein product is CASSWEQETQYF.

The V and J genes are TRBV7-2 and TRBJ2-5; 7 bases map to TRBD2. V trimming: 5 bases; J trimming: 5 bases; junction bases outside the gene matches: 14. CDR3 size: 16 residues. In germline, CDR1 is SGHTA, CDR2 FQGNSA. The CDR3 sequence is CASSAGTTIFGETQYF. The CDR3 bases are TGTGCCAGCAGCGCCGGGACTACGATTTTCGGGGAGACCCAGTACTTC.

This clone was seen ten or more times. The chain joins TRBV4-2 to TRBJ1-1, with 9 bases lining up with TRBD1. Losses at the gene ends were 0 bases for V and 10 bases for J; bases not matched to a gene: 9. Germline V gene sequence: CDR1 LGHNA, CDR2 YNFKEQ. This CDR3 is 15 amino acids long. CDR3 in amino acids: CASSQEIADRGGAFF. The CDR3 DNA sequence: TGTGCCAGCAGCCAAGAAATTGCAGACAGGGGGGGAGCTTTCTTT.